The table lists the clone carrying this T cell receptor (beta chain) with many counts. What it recognizes is unknown. The sample comes from a study of T-cell reconstitution after alpha-beta-depleted transplantation in children. Points from the study as a whole: The authors attributed T-cell counts and diversity one year after transplant mostly to newly produced T cells.

There are 14 residues in the CDR3. V dropped 6 bases and J dropped 4; count of bases not matched to a gene: 2. Germline V gene sequence: CDR1 MGHRA, CDR2 YSYEKL. Unique molecular identifiers featured in how the TCRbeta library was prepared. TCRdb independently ran MiXCR on the PCR reads; one entry per CDR3 protein. Among roughly 110,000 distinct CDR3 sequences listed, 9% to 12% were seen once. The TCR comes from a boy aged 2 to 10 with acute lymphoblastic leukemia, due to receive a stem cell transplant. The chain uses TRBV4-1 and TRBJ2-3; 12 positions match TRBD2. The material was PBMCs, obtained before TCRalphabeta/CD19-depleted stem cell transplant. The CDR3 loop reads CASSSSGRADTQYF. CDR3 DNA: TGCGCCAGCAGTTCTAGCGGGAGGGCAGATACGCAGTATTTT.